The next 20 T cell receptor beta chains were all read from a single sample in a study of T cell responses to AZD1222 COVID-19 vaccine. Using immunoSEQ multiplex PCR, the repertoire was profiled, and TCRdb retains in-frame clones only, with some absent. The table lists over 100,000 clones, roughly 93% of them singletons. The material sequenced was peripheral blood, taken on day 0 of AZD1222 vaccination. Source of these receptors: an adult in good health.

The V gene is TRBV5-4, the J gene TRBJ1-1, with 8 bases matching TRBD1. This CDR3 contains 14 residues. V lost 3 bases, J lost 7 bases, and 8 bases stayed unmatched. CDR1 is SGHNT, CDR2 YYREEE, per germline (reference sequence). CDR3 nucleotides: TGTGCCAGCAGCTCACCGCGACAGGGGAATGAAGCTTTCTTT. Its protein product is CASSSPRQGNEAFF.

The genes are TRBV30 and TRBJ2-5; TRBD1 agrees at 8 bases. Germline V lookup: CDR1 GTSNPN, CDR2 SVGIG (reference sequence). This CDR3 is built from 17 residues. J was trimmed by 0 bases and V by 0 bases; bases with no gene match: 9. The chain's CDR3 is CAWSVGFHRGYQETQYF. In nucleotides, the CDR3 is TGTGCCTGGAGTGTCGGGTTCCACAGGGGGTACCAAGAGACCCAGTACTTC.

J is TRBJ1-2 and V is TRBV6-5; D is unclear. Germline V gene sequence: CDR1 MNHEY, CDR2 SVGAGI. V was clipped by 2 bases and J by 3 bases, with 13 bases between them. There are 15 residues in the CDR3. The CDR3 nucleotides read TGTGCCAGCAGTTACAACTCCATCAGTGACTATGGCTACACCTTC. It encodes CASSYNSISDYGYTF.

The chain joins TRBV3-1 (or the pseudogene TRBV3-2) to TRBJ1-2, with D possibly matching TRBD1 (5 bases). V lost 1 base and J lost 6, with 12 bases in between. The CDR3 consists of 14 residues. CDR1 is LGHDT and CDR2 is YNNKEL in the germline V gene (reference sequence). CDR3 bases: TGTGCCAGCAGCCAAGTCCGGGGCATGGATGGCTACACCTTC. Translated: CASSQVRGMDGYTF.

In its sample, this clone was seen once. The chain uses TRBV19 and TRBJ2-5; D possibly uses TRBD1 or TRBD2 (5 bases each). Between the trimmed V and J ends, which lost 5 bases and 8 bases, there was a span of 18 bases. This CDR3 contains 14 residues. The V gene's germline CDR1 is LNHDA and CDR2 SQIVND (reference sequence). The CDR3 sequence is CASSFARDAGTQYF. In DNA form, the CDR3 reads TGTGCCAGTAGTTTCGCGAGGGACGCTGGAACCCAGTACTTC.

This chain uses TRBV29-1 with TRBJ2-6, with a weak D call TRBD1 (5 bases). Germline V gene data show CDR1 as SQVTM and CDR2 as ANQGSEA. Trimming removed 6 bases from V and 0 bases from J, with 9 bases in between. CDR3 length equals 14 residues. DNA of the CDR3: TGCAGCGTCGACAGTAGCTCTGGGGCCAACGTCCTGACTTTC. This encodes CSVDSSSGANVLTF.

The CDR3 sequence is CASSATGAPNEKLFF. The CDR3 DNA reads TGTGCCAGCAGCGCGACAGGGGCCCCGAATGAAAAACTGTTTTTT. The V call is TRBV5-4, the J call TRBJ1-4; 8 nucleotides agree with TRBD1. The CDR3 contains 15 residues. V gave up 4 bases and J gave up 5 bases; unmatched junction bases: 7. Germline lookup yields CDR1 SGHNT and CDR2 YYREEE (reference sequence).

The CDR3: CASSSTKGPDPYEQYF. CDR3 DNA sequence: TGTGCCAGCAGCTCTACCAAGGGTCCAGACCCGTACGAGCAGTACTTC. V usage is TRBV7-9 and J usage is TRBJ2-7; D remains ambiguous. With 4 bases removed from V and 4 bases from J, the gap between germline ends came to 20 bases. Per germline, CDR1 SEHNR and CDR2 FQNEAQ (reference sequence). The CDR3 is 16 residues long.

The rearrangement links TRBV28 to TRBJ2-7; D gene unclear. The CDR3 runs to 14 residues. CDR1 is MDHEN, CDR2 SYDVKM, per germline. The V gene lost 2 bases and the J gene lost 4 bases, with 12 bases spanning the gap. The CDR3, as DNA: TGTGCCAGCAGTTTAGGGCAACGCAGGTACGAGCAGTACTTC. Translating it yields CASSLGQRRYEQYF.

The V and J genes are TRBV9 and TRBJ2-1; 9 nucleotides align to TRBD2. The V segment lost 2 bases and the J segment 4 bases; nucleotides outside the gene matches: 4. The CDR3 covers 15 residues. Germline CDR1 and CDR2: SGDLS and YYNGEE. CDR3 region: CASSVTSGSYNEQFF. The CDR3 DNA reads TGTGCCAGCAGCGTTACTAGCGGGTCATACAATGAGCAGTTCTTC.

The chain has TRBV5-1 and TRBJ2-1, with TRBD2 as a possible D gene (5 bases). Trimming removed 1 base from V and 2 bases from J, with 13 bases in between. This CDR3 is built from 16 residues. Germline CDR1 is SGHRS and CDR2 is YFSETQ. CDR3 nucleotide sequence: TGCGCCAGCAGCTTGTCGCGGCCTAGCACCTACAATGAGCAGTTCTTC. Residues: CASSLSRPSTYNEQFF.

The CDR3 spells CASIPAPLAKNIQYF. The CDR3 DNA follows: TGCGCCAGCATCCCTGCCCCCTTAGCCAAAAACATTCAGTACTTC. The chain carries TRBV23-1 and TRBJ2-4; no firm D call. TRBV23-1 is an ORF for which the function is uncertain. With 7 bases removed from V and 0 bases from J, the gap between germline ends came to 13 bases. CDR3 length: 15 residues.

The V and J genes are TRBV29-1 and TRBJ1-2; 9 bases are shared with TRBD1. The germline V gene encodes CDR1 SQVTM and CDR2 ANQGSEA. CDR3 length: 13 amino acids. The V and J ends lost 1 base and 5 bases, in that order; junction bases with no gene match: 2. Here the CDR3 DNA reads TGCAGCGTTGAAGGACAGGGGGGATATGGCTACACCTTC. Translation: CSVEGQGGYGYTF.

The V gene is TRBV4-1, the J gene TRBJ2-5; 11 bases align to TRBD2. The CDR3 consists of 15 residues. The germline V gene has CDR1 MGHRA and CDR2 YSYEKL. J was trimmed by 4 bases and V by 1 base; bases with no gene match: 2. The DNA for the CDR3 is TGCGCCAGCAGCCAAGGGCTAGCGGGAGGAGAGACCCAGTACTTC. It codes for CASSQGLAGGETQYF.

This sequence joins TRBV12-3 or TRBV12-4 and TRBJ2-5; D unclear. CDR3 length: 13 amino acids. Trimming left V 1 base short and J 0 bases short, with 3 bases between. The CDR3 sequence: CASSLGDQETQYF. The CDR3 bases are TGTGCCAGCAGTTTAGGGGACCAAGAGACCCAGTACTTC.

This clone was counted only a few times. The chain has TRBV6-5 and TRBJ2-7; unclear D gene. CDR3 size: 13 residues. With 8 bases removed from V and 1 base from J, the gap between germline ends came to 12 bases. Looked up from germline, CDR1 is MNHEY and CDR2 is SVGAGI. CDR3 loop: CASFSQYSYEQYF. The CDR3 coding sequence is TGTGCCAGCTTCAGCCAATATTCCTACGAGCAGTACTTC.

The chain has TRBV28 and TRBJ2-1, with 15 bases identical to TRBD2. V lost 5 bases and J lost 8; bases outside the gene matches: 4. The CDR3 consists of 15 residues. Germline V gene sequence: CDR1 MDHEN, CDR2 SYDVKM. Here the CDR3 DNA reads TGTGCCAGCAGTAGGACTAGCGGGAGGGTCGATGAGCAGTTCTTC. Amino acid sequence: CASSRTSGRVDEQFF.

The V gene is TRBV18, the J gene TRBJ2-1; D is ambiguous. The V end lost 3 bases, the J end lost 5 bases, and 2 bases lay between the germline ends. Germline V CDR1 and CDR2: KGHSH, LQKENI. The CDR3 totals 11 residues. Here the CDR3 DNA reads TGTGCCAGCTCACCGAACAATGAGCAGTTCTTC. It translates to CASSPNNEQFF.

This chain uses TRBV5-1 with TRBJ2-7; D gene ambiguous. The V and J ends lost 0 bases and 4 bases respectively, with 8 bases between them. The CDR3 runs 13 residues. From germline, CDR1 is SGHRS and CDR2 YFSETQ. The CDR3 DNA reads TGCGCCAGCAGCTTGGCGGTTCCTTACGAGCAGTACTTC. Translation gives CASSLAVPYEQYF.

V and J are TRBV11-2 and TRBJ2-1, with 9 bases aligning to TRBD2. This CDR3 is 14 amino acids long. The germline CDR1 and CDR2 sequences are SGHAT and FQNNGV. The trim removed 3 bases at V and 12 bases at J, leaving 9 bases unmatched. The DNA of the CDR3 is TGTGCCAGCAGCTTCATTAGCGGGAGTCCGGGGCAGTTCTTC. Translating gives CASSFISGSPGQFF.